These 22 T cell receptor beta chains were sequenced from one sample in a study of Ad26.COV2.S vaccination and SARS-CoV-2 variants. The treatment was: over 15 received Ad26.COV2.S at low or high dose, single or two shots; five or six received placebo; per-sample allocation not given. The samples date from day 63 after the first vaccine or placebo injection. The method was immunoSEQ multiplex PCR; TCRdb's version includes in-frame clones alone and lacks a portion of them. The sample contains about 460,000 clones, 89% of which appear only once. Sequencing was performed on peripheral blood, taken in a trial of Ad26.COV2.S vaccine versus placebo. The receptors come from a person between 18 and 65 years old who received the Ad26.COV2.S COVID-19 vaccine or a placebo.

This chain connects TRBV18 to TRBJ2-3; 11 bases line up with TRBD2. V was pared by 4 bases and J by 3 bases, with 6 bases of the junction left unmatched. This CDR3 region has 16 residues. Germline V gives CDR1 KGHSH, CDR2 LQKENI. The CDR3: CASSRKLAGETDTQYF. CDR3 nucleotide sequence: TGTGCCAGCTCACGGAAACTAGCGGGAGAAACAGATACGCAGTATTTT.

The rearrangement joins TRBV27 to TRBJ1-1, with a tentative D call TRBD1 (5 bases). CDR1 is MNHEY, CDR2 SMNVEV, per germline (reference sequence). The V end lost 8 bases, the J end lost 8 bases, and 15 bases lay between the germline ends. CDR3 length equals 12 residues. CDR3 DNA sequence: TGTGCCAGCGCCGGGGCGGAGGAGGAAGCTTTCTTT. This encodes CASAGAEEEAFF.

V gene TRBV29-1 combines with J gene TRBJ2-4; D is undetermined. The CDR3 sequence is 13 residues long. From germline, CDR1 is SQVTM and CDR2 ANQGSEA. Trimming left V 6 bases short and J 0 bases short, with 9 bases between. The CDR3 loop reads CSVVYLAKNIQYF. The DNA for the CDR3 is TGCAGCGTGGTCTATCTAGCCAAAAACATTCAGTACTTC.

The rearrangement links TRBV11-2 to TRBJ2-7; 9 nucleotides align to TRBD1. The germline V gene has CDR1 SGHAT and CDR2 FQNNGV. V dropped 4 bases and J dropped 2; count of bases not matched to a gene: 3. The CDR3 has 14 amino acids. CDR3 region: CASSWGTGPYEQYF. Here the CDR3 DNA reads TGTGCCAGCAGCTGGGGGACAGGGCCCTACGAGCAGTACTTC.

The chain recombines TRBV5-4 with TRBJ1-2, with a possible D match to TRBD1 (5 bases). Per the germline V gene, CDR1 is SGHNT and CDR2 is YYREEE (reference sequence). V lost 4 bases and J 8 bases, leaving 12 bases between the germline ends. The length of the CDR3 is 12 residues. In nucleotides, the CDR3 is TGTGCCAGCAGCCCGGCAGGGAACGGCTACACCTTC. This gives the protein CASSPAGNGYTF.

The chain employs TRBV28 and TRBJ2-7; D could derive from TRBD1 or TRBD2 (5 bases each). The CDR3 has 14 residues. CDR1 is MDHEN and CDR2 is SYDVKM in the germline V gene. V was pared by 4 bases and J by 5 bases, with 15 bases between. The CDR3 reads CASSSPGRRDEQYF. In nucleotides, the CDR3 is TGTGCCAGCAGTTCTCCGGGACGCAGGGACGAGCAGTACTTC.

The chain combines TRBV7-9 with TRBJ2-5; 8 positions agree with TRBD1. The CDR3 is 15 residues long. Trimming took 1 base from V and 4 from J; bases not matched to a gene: 5. Germline loops: CDR1 SEHNR, CDR2 FQNEAQ (reference sequence). CDR3 sequence (DNA): TGTGCCAGCAGCTTAGGACAGGGGCTTAGAGAGACCCAGTACTTC. This translates into CASSLGQGLRETQYF.

The gene calls are TRBV5-6 and TRBJ2-5; D remains unclear. The germline V gene has CDR1 SGHDT and CDR2 YYEEEE. This CDR3 comprises 15 residues. Between the trimmed V and J ends, which lost 3 bases and 1 base, there was a span of 13 bases. In DNA form, the CDR3 reads TGTGCCAGCAGCTACTTAGGTGCAGTCCAAGAGACCCAGTACTTC. Amino acid sequence: CASSYLGAVQETQYF.

The chain couples TRBV6-5 to TRBJ2-1; 10 nucleotides match TRBD2. CDR3 length: 15 residues. With V trimmed by 5 bases and J by 6 bases, 7 bases remained unmatched. From germline, CDR1 is MNHEY and CDR2 SVGAGI. CDR3 in DNA: TGTGCCAGCAGTACCTCTAGCGGGAGAGGCAATGAGCAGTTCTTC. Encoded protein: CASSTSSGRGNEQFF.

The V call is TRBV10-1, the J call TRBJ2-4; TRBD1 or TRBD2 may be the D gene (5 bases each). The CDR3 length is 13 residues. Germline loops: CDR1 WNHNN, CDR2 SYGVQD (reference sequence). Trimming cost V 1 base and J 11 bases, with 12 bases left between them. CDR3 amino acids: CASSEWGRGVQYF. In nucleotides, the CDR3 is TGCGCCAGCAGTGAGTGGGGTAGAGGGGTTCAGTACTTC.

The J gene is TRBJ2-1, the V gene TRBV19, with D perhaps TRBD1 or TRBD2 (7 bases each). Germline V gene lookup returns CDR1 LNHDA and CDR2 SQIVND (reference sequence). The V gene lost 5 bases and the J gene lost 15 bases, with 17 bases spanning the gap. The CDR3 length is 12 residues. The CDR3, as DNA: TGTGCCAGTAGTTTTTCAGGGGGGGAATGGTTCTTC. Translation: CASSFSGGEWFF.

The chain recombines TRBV29-1 with TRBJ2-1; TRBD2 matches 10 bases. In germline, CDR1 is SQVTM, CDR2 ANQGSEA. V lost 8 bases to trimming and J lost 4 bases; unmatched junction nucleotides: 14. This CDR3 comprises 16 residues. CDR3 sequence: CSSRETTSGIYNEQFF. The DNA for the CDR3 is TGCAGCTCCCGCGAAACCACTAGCGGGATATACAATGAGCAGTTCTTC.

In this sample, this clone turned up many times. CDR3 DNA: TGTGCCAGCAGCGGTTATGAGCAGTTCTTC. Amino acids: CASSGYEQFF. V gene TRBV7-9 combines with J gene TRBJ2-1; D is undetermined. Trimming removed 5 bases from V and 8 bases from J, with 4 bases in between. Germline values: CDR1 SEHNR, CDR2 FQNEAQ (reference sequence). The CDR3 is made up of 10 amino acids.

The V and J genes are TRBV27 and TRBJ1-1, with D perhaps TRBD1 (5 bases). V lost 7 bases, J lost 4 bases, and 16 bases lay in between. Germline V lookup: CDR1 MNHEY, CDR2 SMNVEV (reference sequence). The CDR3 has 14 residues. The CDR3 region has the DNA TGTGCCAGCATTATGGGGGGTGGACGCACTGAAGCTTTCTTT. Its translation: CASIMGGGRTEAFF.

A note on this clone: The identical CDR3 is also encoded by other nucleotide sequences in the sample. The rearrangement joins TRBV3-1 (or the pseudogene TRBV3-2) to TRBJ1-6; TRBD1 matches 8 bases. CDR3 length: 15 residues. Germline CDR1 is LGHDT and CDR2 is YNNKEL (reference sequence). V lost 1 base to trimming and J lost 9 bases; unmatched junction nucleotides: 5. The CDR3 is CASSQGQGASSPLHF. For the CDR3, the DNA is TGTGCCAGCAGCCAAGGCCAGGGGGCGAGTTCACCCCTCCACTTT.

The chain recombines TRBV9 with TRBJ1-1; TRBD1 is a possible D gene (5 bases). This CDR3 is built from 15 residues. Trimming removed 3 bases at V and 0 bases at J, with 12 bases between. The germline V gene has CDR1 SGDLS and CDR2 YYNGEE. The CDR3 loop reads CASSAQGRVNTEAFF. In DNA form, the CDR3 reads TGTGCCAGCAGCGCCCAGGGACGGGTGAACACTGAAGCTTTCTTT.

This rearrangement joins TRBV6-6 to TRBJ1-6; 9 positions agree with TRBD1. Per the germline V gene, CDR1 is MNHNY and CDR2 is SVGAGI (reference sequence). J was trimmed by 7 bases and V by 3 bases; bases with no gene match: 7. The CDR3 consists of 16 residues. In nucleotides, the CDR3 is TGTGCCAGCAGTTATTCCCGGGACAGGGTCAATTCACCCCTCCACTTT. As protein: CASSYSRDRVNSPLHF.

The chain links TRBV7-2 to TRBJ2-7, with D unresolved. Trimming stripped 3 bases from V and 5 bases from J, with 11 bases between. CDR3 length: 13 residues. Germline V CDR1 and CDR2: SGHTA, FQGNSA. The CDR3 region has the DNA TGTGCCAGCAGCTTTGGAGCTACGGACGAGCAGTACTTC. Translation gives CASSFGATDEQYF.

Regarding this clone: This same CDR3 is encoded by further DNA sequences in the sample. The chain carries TRBV9 and TRBJ2-7; TRBD2 matches 10 bases. V shed 0 bases and J 4 bases; nucleotides not matched to a gene: 4. Looked up from germline, CDR1 is SGDLS and CDR2 is YYNGEE. The CDR3 is made up of 15 amino acids. CDR3: CASSVDGTSAYEQYF. CDR3 coding DNA: TGTGCCAGCAGCGTAGACGGGACTAGCGCGTACGAGCAGTACTTC. The whole variable domain, filled in from reference TRBV9 and TRBJ2-7, reads DSGVTQTPKHLITATGQRVTLRCSPRSGDLSVYWYQQSLDQGLQFLIQYYNGEERAKGNILERFSAQQFPDLHSELNLSSLELGDSALYFCASSVDGTSAYEQYFGPGTRLTVT.

A single count supports this clone. The genes are TRBV6-5 and TRBJ2-1; perhaps TRBD1 as D (6 bases). Trimming stripped 5 bases from V and 9 bases from J, with 8 bases between. The length of the CDR3 is 11 residues. Germline V CDR1 and CDR2: MNHEY, SVGAGI. The CDR3 is CASSIGGEQFF. The CDR3 DNA follows: TGTGCCAGCAGTATAGGGGGTGAGCAGTTCTTC.

A remark on this clone: Other DNA sequences in this specimen translate into the identical CDR3. The J gene is TRBJ2-5, the V gene TRBV2; D remains unclear. V gave up 4 bases and J gave up 4 bases, with 4 bases separating them. Germline CDR1 reads SNHLY; CDR2 reads FYNNEI. The CDR3 spans 11 residues. CDR3 nucleotides: TGTGCCAGCAGTGTCGGAGAGACCCAGTACTTC. Encoded protein: CASSVGETQYF. Looking up the rest from reference TRBV2 and TRBJ2-5 gives the full variable domain: EPEVTQTPSHQVTQMGQEVILRCVPISNHLYFYWYRQILGQKVEFLVSFYNNEISEKSEIFDDQFSVERPDGSNFTLKIRSTKLEDSAMYFCASSVGETQYFGPGTRLLVL.

The chain has TRBV6-6 and TRBJ2-1, with D possibly being TRBD2 (6 bases). Germline values: CDR1 MNHNY, CDR2 SVGAGI (reference sequence). The CDR3 totals 16 residues. V gave up 4 bases and J gave up 5 bases, with 18 bases separating them. This chain's CDR3 is CASSSHGISGNNEQFF. CDR3 in DNA: TGTGCCAGCAGTTCCCATGGGATTAGCGGCAACAATGAGCAGTTCTTC.